This T cell receptor (beta chain) was captured in a study of T cell responses to AZD1222 COVID-19 vaccine. Overall study findings and caveats: Regions 160-218 and 743-854 dominated among vaccine-associated CD4 TCRs spanning spike. Females made up more of the donors, who were largely white British, and clonal diversity may have come out too low. Elevations in Spike-specific TCR breadth and depth followed administration of two AZD1222 doses. Unmutated regions of variants are reportedly targeted by nearly half of spike-specific TCRs.

The germline gives CDR1 MDHEN, CDR2 SYDVKM. The V and J ends lost 5 bases and 6 bases respectively, with 16 bases between them. The CDR3 is made up of 14 amino acids. Comments on this clone: Its antigen is currently unknown.

Data came from immunoSEQ multiplex PCR; TCRdb stores just in-frame clones and leaves some out. The sample carries roughly 180,000 clones, around 95% recorded once. This TCR derives from an adult in good health. This chain joins TRBV28 and TRBJ1-2; possible D gene TRBD1, 5 bases. The specimen comprised peripheral blood, sampled on day 0 of AZD1222 vaccination. The CDR3 sequence: CASSQTRGLDGYTF. In DNA, the CDR3 is TGTGCCAGCAGTCAAACCCGGGGCTTGGATGGCTACACCTTC.